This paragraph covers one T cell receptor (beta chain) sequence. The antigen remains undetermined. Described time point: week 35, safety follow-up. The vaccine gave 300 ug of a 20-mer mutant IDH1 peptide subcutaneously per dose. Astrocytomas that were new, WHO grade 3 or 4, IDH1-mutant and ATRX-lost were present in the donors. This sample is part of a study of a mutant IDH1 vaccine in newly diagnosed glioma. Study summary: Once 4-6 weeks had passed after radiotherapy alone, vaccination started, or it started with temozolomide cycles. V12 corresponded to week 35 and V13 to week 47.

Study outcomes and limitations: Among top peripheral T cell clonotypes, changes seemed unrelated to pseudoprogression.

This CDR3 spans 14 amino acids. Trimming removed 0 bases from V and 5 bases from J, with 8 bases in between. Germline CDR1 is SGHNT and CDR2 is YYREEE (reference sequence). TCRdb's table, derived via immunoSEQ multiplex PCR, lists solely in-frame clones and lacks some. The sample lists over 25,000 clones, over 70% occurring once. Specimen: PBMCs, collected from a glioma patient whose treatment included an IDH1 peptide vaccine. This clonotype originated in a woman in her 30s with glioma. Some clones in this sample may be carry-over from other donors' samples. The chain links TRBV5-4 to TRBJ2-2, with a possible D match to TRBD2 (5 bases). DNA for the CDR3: TGTGCCAGCAGCTTGGGGCTAGCAACCGGGGAGCTGTTTTTT. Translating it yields CASSLGLATGELFF.